One sample yielded the 17 T cell receptor beta chains listed below, sequenced in a study of CD8+ T cells in alopecia areata. In each case, RNA was isolated and then reverse transcribed into cDNA as the sequencing template. TCRdb's copy holds only in-frame clones and misses some; the assay was immunoSEQ multiplex PCR. The table includes 170,000 or so clones, roughly 65% detected once. Treatment reported: oral pan-JAK inhibitor, 5-10 mg twice daily. The input for sequencing was CD4+ T cells sorted from blood, taken at week 4, from a patient treated with tofacitinib. The receptor source for this set is a human donor with alopecia areata.

Only a few counts were recorded for this clone. The V gene is TRBV4-2, the J gene TRBJ2-5; no definite D call. V lost 1 base and J lost 4, with 4 bases in between. The germline gives CDR1 LGHNA, CDR2 YNFKEQ. The CDR3 is 12 residues long. This chain's CDR3 is CASSQGRETQYF. In nucleotides, the CDR3 is TGTGCCAGCAGCCAAGGACGAGAGACCCAGTACTTC.

The rearrangement links TRBV29-1 to TRBJ2-1, with D hard to call. Germline V gene data show CDR1 as SQVTM and CDR2 as ANQGSEA. V was shortened by 4 bases and J by 0 bases, with 7 bases between the two germline ends. The CDR3 covers 13 residues. The CDR3 region is CSVVAFSYNEQFF. The CDR3, as DNA: TGCAGCGTTGTGGCATTCTCCTACAATGAGCAGTTCTTC.

CDR3 sequence: CSVEIGGNQPQHF. DNA of the CDR3: TGCAGCGTTGAAATTGGAGGGAATCAGCCCCAGCATTTT. V usage is TRBV29-1 and J usage is TRBJ1-5, with D unresolved. This CDR3 contains 13 residues. V shed 2 bases and J shed 4 bases, with 9 bases lying between them. Germline V gene sequence: CDR1 SQVTM, CDR2 ANQGSEA.

The chain joins TRBV7-9 to TRBJ2-2; unclear D gene. CDR1 SEHNR and CDR2 FQNEAQ come from the germline V gene (reference sequence). With 1 base removed from V and 0 bases from J, the gap between germline ends came to 12 bases. The CDR3 spans 17 residues. The CDR3 nucleotides read TGTGCCAGCAGCTTAGGTCAGCTGGTCGCGAACACCGGGGAGCTGTTTTTT. This codes for CASSLGQLVANTGELFF.

The J gene is TRBJ2-3, the V gene TRBV29-1, with no clear D. Per germline, CDR1 SQVTM and CDR2 ANQGSEA. CDR3 size: 11 residues. Trimming removed 4 bases at V and 1 base at J, with 3 bases between. The CDR3 nucleotides read TGCAGCGTTGCCGGCACAGATACGCAGTATTTT. It yields the protein CSVAGTDTQYF.

The chain joins TRBV25-1 to TRBJ1-6, with D possibly being TRBD1 (6 bases). The germline CDR1 and CDR2 sequences are MGHDK and SYGVNS. The ends were cut back, 7 bases at V and 9 bases at J, with 13 bases in the middle. The CDR3 contains 13 residues. CDR3 bases: TGTGCCAGCAACGACAGGTTGGGTTCACCCCTCCACTTT. It codes for CASNDRLGSPLHF.

The V gene is TRBV27, the J gene TRBJ1-6, with 9 bases that match TRBD1. The trim removed 5 bases at V and 8 bases at J, leaving 7 bases unmatched. This CDR3 is built from 15 residues. Germline CDR1 and CDR2: MNHEY and SMNVEV (reference sequence). The CDR3 spells CASSPPGQGYSPLHF. CDR3 sequence (DNA): TGTGCCAGCAGTCCTCCGGGACAGGGTTATTCACCCCTCCACTTT.

This clone came up many times. The rearrangement joins TRBV7-9 to TRBJ1-4, with TRBD1 matching 9 bases. Germline-derived CDR1 and CDR2 are SEHNR and FQNEAQ (reference sequence). The ends lost 6 bases at V and 5 bases at J; junction bases unmatched: 7. The CDR3 runs to 15 residues. The CDR3 loop reads CASSHGTGKNEKLFF. In DNA, the CDR3 is TGTGCCAGCAGTCACGGGACAGGGAAAAATGAAAAACTGTTTTTT.

This chain uses TRBV11-2 with TRBJ2-5; no definite D call. The CDR3 covers 14 residues. From germline, CDR1 is SGHAT and CDR2 FQNNGV. V was cut by 5 bases and J by 2 bases, with 12 bases left in between. DNA of the CDR3: TGTGCCAGCAGCCACCTTTGGGGACAAGAGACCCAGTACTTC. Translated, it gives CASSHLWGQETQYF.

V usage is TRBV12-5 and J usage is TRBJ1-1, with D possibly being TRBD1 (6 bases). Germline V lookup: CDR1 LGHNT, CDR2 FRNRAP. The germline V and J ends were trimmed by 4 bases and 0 bases, with 9 bases remaining between them. There are 14 residues in the CDR3. The CDR3 here is CASGWGHLNTEAFF. The CDR3 DNA sequence: TGTGCTAGTGGTTGGGGACACTTGAACACTGAAGCTTTCTTT.

The V call is TRBV5-1, the J call TRBJ2-5; D may be TRBD1 (6 bases). CDR3 length equals 18 residues. V dropped 0 bases and J dropped 0 bases, with 18 bases sitting between them. CDR1 is SGHRS and CDR2 is YFSETQ in the germline V gene. CDR3 nucleotides: TGCGCCAGCAGCTTGGCCCCTTCGACAGGCACGTACCAAGAGACCCAGTACTTC. Residues: CASSLAPSTGTYQETQYF.

The chain employs TRBV5-6 and TRBJ1-1; no firm D call. Germline loops: CDR1 SGHDT, CDR2 YYEEEE. This CDR3 has 12 amino acids. V was trimmed by 7 bases and J by 5 bases, leaving 12 bases between them. Written as DNA, the CDR3 is TGTGCCAGCGGTGTTGTGAGGACTGAAGCTTTCTTT. Translating gives CASGVVRTEAFF.

This clone has more than one count but fewer than ten. CDR3 residues: CASSPRGGLSETQYF. The CDR3 coding sequence is TGTGCCAGCAGCCCGCGGGGGGGACTGTCAGAGACCCAGTACTTC. The chain recombines TRBV4-2 with TRBJ2-5; the match to TRBD2 covers 9 bases. CDR1 is LGHNA and CDR2 is YNFKEQ in the germline V gene. The CDR3 has 15 amino acids. V lost 4 bases, J lost 4 bases, and 7 bases stayed unmatched.

V is TRBV5-4 and J is TRBJ2-7; 11 positions agree with TRBD1. V lost 3 bases, J lost 4 bases, and 6 bases stayed unmatched. This CDR3 has 15 residues. Germline V gene sequence: CDR1 SGHNT, CDR2 YYREEE (reference sequence). The CDR3 region is CASSYRTGGGYEQYF. In DNA, the CDR3 is TGTGCCAGCAGCTACAGGACAGGGGGCGGATACGAGCAGTACTTC.

This clone was detected a few times. The chain is built from TRBV11-2 and TRBJ2-5; D uncertain. Germline V gene lookup returns CDR1 SGHAT and CDR2 FQNNGV. The CDR3 runs to 14 residues. V lost 2 bases and J lost 5, with 12 bases in between. Written as DNA, the CDR3 is TGTGCCAGCAGCTTAAACGGACCCAAGGAGACCCAGTACTTC. Amino acids: CASSLNGPKETQYF.

The V call is TRBV4-1, the J call TRBJ2-3, with D perhaps given as TRBD1 or TRBD2 (5 bases each). The CDR3 runs to 14 residues. CDR1 MGHRA and CDR2 YSYEKL come from the germline V gene. The V end lost 2 bases, the J end lost 6 bases, and 12 bases lay between the germline ends. Written as DNA, the CDR3 is TGCGCCAGCAGCCAACAGGGAGTCCTGGATACGCAGTATTTT. It specifies CASSQQGVLDTQYF.

As to this clone: This sample includes further DNA sequences coding for the same CDR3. The chain joins TRBV6-5 to TRBJ1-2, with no clear D. V lost 2 bases, J lost 3 bases, and 4 bases lay in between. The CDR3 is made up of 12 amino acids. CDR1 and CDR2 (germline): MNHEY, SVGAGI. For the CDR3, the DNA is TGTGCCAGCAGTTACGCCGACTATGGCTACACCTTC. Translated: CASSYADYGYTF.